This is a list of T cell receptor beta chains from one sample in a study of blood T cell repertoires in COVID-19. The table came from immunoSEQ multiplex PCR; TCRdb's copy has only in-frame clones and leaves some out. The table includes roughly 190,000 clones, about four fifths detected once. The sequenced sample consisted of PBMCs or T cells enriched from blood (not recorded which). These receptor sequences come from a woman between 25 and 40 years old who had been exposed to COVID-19. CDR3s include the opening cysteine and the closing phenylalanine or tryptophan.

V: TRBV7-2
CDR3: CASSSDRGYEKLFF

V: TRBV27
CDR3: CASRLGGLGGTNTGELFF

V: TRBV11-2
CDR3: CASSPQAGPGYEQYF

V: TRBV4-1
CDR3: CASSQNPGLDNEQFF

V: TRBV7-2
CDR3: CASSLDDSYGYTF

V: TRBV11-2
CDR3: CASSMEGREIETQYF

V: TRBV7-9
CDR3: CASSPTGAGTATYEQYF

V: TRBV4-3
CDR3: CASSQEAQVNSAGNTIYF

V: TRBV7-2
CDR3: CASSLGTNSNQPQHF

V: TRBV2
CDR3: CASSEGGSQHF

V: TRBV5-1
CDR3: CASSETDRETQYF

V: TRBV6-5
CDR3: CASSYGGANEKLFF

V: TRBV27
CDR3: CASSLGGIYGYTF

V: TRBV5-4
CDR3: CASSFGLAGGRADTQYF

V: TRBV11-2
CDR3: CASSLGFAGTGVAGQYF

V: TRBV3-1/TRBV3-2
CDR3: CASSQDAGRAGYTF

V: TRBV6-5
CDR3: CASSVNPTVTDTQYF

V: TRBV11-2
CDR3: CASSLGGELSQPQHF

V: TRBV11-2
CDR3: CASSRTGVYGYTF

V: TRBV5-4
CDR3: CASSSGGTYPNQPQHF

V: TRBV27
CDR3: CASSAGLGPYEQYF

V: TRBV2
CDR3: CASSERDKNEKLFF